This T cell receptor (beta chain) was captured by sequencing in a study of metastatic and nonmetastatic thyroid tumors. Via MiXCR, TCRdb re-called the PCR reads. The sample consists of 15,000 to 20,000 clones, roughly a third of them appearing once. All patients were untreated before thyroid surgery. This clone was seen only a few times. The V gene lost 10 bases and the J gene lost 7 bases, with 19 bases spanning the gap. The CDR3 runs 13 residues. Germline V CDR1 and CDR2: MNHEY, SMNVEV (reference sequence). V is TRBV27 and J is TRBJ1-2, with TRBD1 as a possible D gene (6 bases). Input material: tumor tissue. This clonotype was obtained from a male donor with papillary thyroid cancer or a benign thyroid nodule (not recorded which). Some clones in this sample may be carry-over from other donors' samples. The CDR3: CATTYGRGCGYTF. CDR3 DNA sequence: TGTGCCACCACATATGGCAGGGGTTGTGGCTACACCTTC.